Each of the 27 T cell receptor beta chains below was sequenced from the same sample in a study of T cell repertoires in cytomegalovirus infection. TCRdb reanalysed the reads using MiXCR and keeps one entry per CDR3 protein. Among 200,000 to 300,000 distinct CDR3 sequences listed, roughly 6.5% were seen once. What was sequenced was PBMCs. The receptor source for this set is a human donor in good health (CMV status not recorded). Some clones in this sample may be carry-over from other donors' samples.

This clonotype was counted at least ten times. The V call is TRBV5-6, the J call TRBJ1-5; D unclear. This CDR3 is built from 16 residues. V was clipped by 1 base and J by 3 bases, with 14 bases between them. Germline CDR1 reads SGHDT; CDR2 reads YYEEEE. This CDR3 reads CASSLWNVHFNQPQHF. In nucleotides, the CDR3 is TGTGCCAGCAGCTTGTGGAACGTTCACTTCAATCAGCCCCAGCATTTT.

Worth noting for this clonotype: This may be a read error: a much more frequent sequence differs by one nucleotide. The chain has TRBV9 and TRBJ1-3; D gene uncertain. Germline lookup yields CDR1 SGDLS and CDR2 YYNGEE. V gave up 0 bases and J gave up 0 bases, with 10 bases separating them. The CDR3 is made up of 16 amino acids. CDR3 nucleotide sequence: TGTGCCAGCAGCGTAGCTCACCAGAGCTCTGGAAACACCATATATTTT. Residues: CASSVAHQSSGNTIYF. The entire variable domain, with the rest obtained from reference TRBV9 and TRBJ1-3, is as follows: DSGVTQTPKHLITATGQRVTLRCSPRSGDLSVYWYQQSLDQGLQFLIQYYNGEERAKGNILERFSAQQFPDLHSELNLSSLELGDSALYFCASSVAHQSSGNTIYFGEGSWLTVV.

This clonotype was seen at least ten times. CDR3 sequence: CASSVEVNYGYTF. Here the CDR3 DNA reads TGTGCCAGCAGCGTAGAGGTTAACTATGGCTACACCTTC. This rearrangement joins TRBV9 to TRBJ1-2, with D unclear. The V and J ends lost 0 bases and 1 base respectively, with 4 bases between them. Germline V gene lookup returns CDR1 SGDLS and CDR2 YYNGEE. The CDR3 covers 13 residues.

This clonotype was recorded many times. J is TRBJ2-6 and V is TRBV29-1, with D possibly matching TRBD2 (7 bases). Germline V lookup: CDR1 SQVTM, CDR2 ANQGSEA. The V and J ends lost 6 bases and 0 bases respectively, with 12 bases between them. The CDR3 has 15 residues. The CDR3 region is CSVAGHFSGANVLTF. The CDR3 nucleotides are TGCAGCGTAGCGGGACATTTCTCTGGGGCCAACGTCCTGACTTTC. Using reference TRBV29-1 and TRBJ2-6 for the parts outside the CDR3, the full variable domain is SAVISQKPSRDICQRGTSLTIQCQVDSQVTMMFWYRQQPGQSLTLIATANQGSEATYESGFVIDKFPISRPNLTFSTLTVSNMSPEDSSIYLCSVAGHFSGANVLTFGAGSRLTVL.

Many counts were recorded for this clonotype. The chain combines TRBV12-3 or TRBV12-4 with TRBJ1-2; 8 nucleotides match TRBD1. CDR3 length: 14 amino acids. J was trimmed by 2 bases and V by 3 bases; bases with no gene match: 2. The CDR3 spells CASSLDRVNYGYTF. The DNA of the CDR3 is TGTGCCAGCAGTTTGGACAGGGTGAACTATGGCTACACCTTC.

This clonotype occurred many times. The chain combines TRBV28 with TRBJ1-5; D unclear. Germline-derived CDR1 and CDR2 are MDHEN and SYDVKM. CDR3 length: 16 residues. V lost 0 bases and J lost 2, with 11 bases in between. CDR3 DNA: TGTGCCAGCAGTTTATGGGCAGGTAACGGCAATCAGCCCCAGCATTTT. Translated: CASSLWAGNGNQPQHF.

This clonotype was seen more than once but under ten times. The rearrangement joins TRBV20-1 to TRBJ2-1; 7 nucleotides match TRBD1. CDR3 length: 13 amino acids. Germline CDR1 is DFQATT and CDR2 is SNEGSKA (reference sequence). The ends lost 6 bases at V and 4 bases at J; junction bases unmatched: 6. The CDR3 nucleotides read TGCAGTGCCCACAAGGGGGCGTACAATGAGCAGTTCTTC. This translates into CSAHKGAYNEQFF.

This clonotype showed up many times. This chain connects TRBV7-2 to TRBJ1-6; 7 positions match TRBD1. Trimming removed 7 bases from V and 2 bases from J; junction bases left unmatched: 11. This CDR3 has 17 amino acids. Germline CDR1 is SGHTA and CDR2 is FQGNSA. CDR3 sequence reads: CASTDLIDRAYNSPLHF. CDR3 sequence (DNA): TGTGCCAGCACCGATCTGATCGACAGGGCCTATAATTCACCCCTCCACTTT.

There are many counts of this clonotype. The chain couples TRBV7-3 to TRBJ1-1; no reliable D call. There are 13 residues in the CDR3. V dropped 6 bases and J dropped 0 bases, with 8 bases sitting between them. The germline CDR1 and CDR2 sequences are SGHTA and FQGTGA. CDR3 protein: CASRSSMNTEAFF. DNA of the CDR3: TGTGCCAGCAGGTCCAGCATGAACACTGAAGCTTTCTTT.

In its sample, this clonotype was seen many times. The chain links TRBV7-2 to TRBJ2-3, with D perhaps matching TRBD1 (6 bases). The V end was cut by 1 base, the J end by 6 bases, with 11 bases between. The length of the CDR3 is 14 residues. The V gene's germline CDR1 is SGHTA and CDR2 FQGNSA. The CDR3 here is CASSLDRATDTQYF. CDR3 DNA sequence: TGTGCCAGCAGCTTAGACAGGGCAACGGATACGCAGTATTTT.

Many counts were recorded for this clonotype. This chain uses TRBV28 with TRBJ2-7; 7 nucleotides line up with TRBD1. Per the germline V gene, CDR1 is MDHEN and CDR2 is SYDVKM. The junction had 7 bases not matched to a gene; V was cut back by 4 bases and J by 1 base. The CDR3 extends over 15 amino acids. The CDR3 nucleotides read TGTGCCAGCAGTTGGACAGGCGCCGTATCCTACGAGCAGTACTTC. Translated, it gives CASSWTGAVSYEQYF.

The V gene is TRBV6-2 or TRBV6-3, the J gene TRBJ2-5; TRBD2 matches at 11 bases. V dropped 6 bases and J dropped 6; count of bases not matched to a gene: 6. The CDR3 covers 14 residues. Germline lookup yields CDR1 MNHEY and CDR2 SVGEGT. As DNA, the CDR3 is TGTGCCAGCAGCATACTAGCGGGGGTCCAGACCCAGTACTTC. It specifies CASSILAGVQTQYF.

This clonotype occurred many times. The CDR3 here is CASSPQSGGRSTGELFF. The CDR3 DNA reads TGTGCCAGCAGTCCACAATCCGGGGGGAGGAGCACCGGGGAGCTGTTTTTT. This rearrangement joins TRBV11-3 to TRBJ2-2, with 7 bases lining up with TRBD2. The V and J ends lost 6 bases and 4 bases, in that order; junction bases with no gene match: 14. Germline V gene data show CDR1 as SGHNT and CDR2 as YENEEA. The CDR3 consists of 17 residues.

Ten or more counts support this clonotype. The chain recombines TRBV7-8 with TRBJ2-6; D not resolved. Per the germline V gene, CDR1 is SGHVS and CDR2 is FQNEAQ. The CDR3 is 17 amino acids. V gave up 5 bases and J gave up 0 bases, with 14 bases separating them. The CDR3 DNA reads TGTGCCAGCAGCCCAGTCAGTATATACTCTGGGGCCAACGTCCTGACTTTC. It specifies CASSPVSIYSGANVLTF.

This clonotype was detected many times. This chain uses TRBV20-1 with TRBJ1-5; D might be TRBD1 (5 bases). This CDR3 is 14 amino acids long. Trimming took 1 base from V and 4 from J, leaving 11 bases between them. Germline V gene data show CDR1 as DFQATT and CDR2 as SNEGSKA (reference sequence). As DNA, the CDR3 is TGCAGTGCTAGAGGCGGGGCCCAAAATCAGCCCCAGCATTTT. This encodes CSARGGAQNQPQHF.

At least ten counts were recorded for this clonotype. The chain joins TRBV4-1 to TRBJ2-2, with a tentative D call TRBD1 (6 bases). Germline-derived CDR1 and CDR2 are MGHRA and YSYEKL. CDR3 length equals 15 residues. V was pared by 3 bases and J by 7 bases, with 15 bases between. Here the CDR3 reads CASSQDSGGGGELFF. The CDR3, as DNA: TGCGCCAGCAGCCAGGACAGCGGAGGCGGCGGGGAGCTGTTTTTT.

At least ten counts were recorded for this clonotype. The gene calls are TRBV7-2 and TRBJ1-2; D is unclear. V lost 2 bases to trimming and J lost 0 bases, with 7 bases between them. This CDR3 spans 14 amino acids. Per germline, CDR1 SGHTA and CDR2 FQGNSA. The CDR3 bases are TGTGCCAGCAGCTTAAAACCATCTAACTATGGCTACACCTTC. Its protein product is CASSLKPSNYGYTF.

This clonotype was seen more than once but under ten times. The rearrangement uses TRBV29-1 and TRBJ2-7; 7 bases are shared with TRBD1. V shed 1 base and J 4 bases; nucleotides not matched to a gene: 10. Germline V gene sequence: CDR1 SQVTM, CDR2 ANQGSEA. The CDR3 runs 15 residues. Here the CDR3 reads CSVEGWDSGSYEQYF. The CDR3 DNA sequence: TGCAGCGTTGAAGGTTGGGACAGCGGCTCGTACGAGCAGTACTTC.

As regards this clonotype: A read error may explain this, as a much larger clone is one base away. DNA for the CDR3: TGTGCCAGCACCTTTTTGGCTAGCTCCTACAATAAGCAGTTCTTC. Translated, it gives CASTFLASSYNKQFF. The J gene is TRBJ2-1, the V gene TRBV7-2, with TRBD2 as a possible D gene (5 bases). The CDR3 length is 15 residues. The V gene's germline CDR1 is SGHTA and CDR2 FQGNSA.

This clonotype appeared a few times. The V and J genes are TRBV6-2 or TRBV6-3 and TRBJ2-1; maybe TRBD2 (5 bases). Germline CDR1 and CDR2: MNHEY and SVGEGT. The CDR3 spans 17 residues. V lost 0 bases and J lost 7, with 19 bases in between. CDR3 in amino acids: CASSYSQRWASTNEQFF. CDR3 bases: TGTGCCAGCAGTTACTCCCAACGGTGGGCTAGCACTAATGAGCAGTTCTTC.

Many counts were recorded for this clonotype. The genes are TRBV20-1 and TRBJ1-2; 7 nucleotides line up with TRBD1. Germline CDR1 DFQATT, CDR2 SNEGSKA (reference sequence). This CDR3 comprises 15 residues. The ends lost 4 bases at V and 2 bases at J; junction bases unmatched: 10. Here the CDR3 reads CSATTGAGPNYGYTF. Here the CDR3 DNA reads TGCAGTGCTACCACAGGGGCCGGGCCCAACTATGGCTACACCTTC.

At least ten counts were recorded for this clonotype. This chain joins TRBV2 and TRBJ1-1; 10 bases are a match to TRBD1. This CDR3 spans 14 amino acids. Germline V CDR1 and CDR2: SNHLY, FYNNEI. V lost 5 bases, J lost 12 bases, and 12 bases stayed unmatched. The chain's CDR3 is CASSTGTGAAHPFF. In DNA form, the CDR3 reads TGTGCCAGCAGTACCGGGACAGGGGCCGCCCACCCTTTCTTT.

V is TRBV20-1 and J is TRBJ2-6; 7 bases align to TRBD1. V shed 3 bases and J 0 bases; nucleotides not matched to a gene: 11. Germline V lookup: CDR1 DFQATT, CDR2 SNEGSKA (reference sequence). This CDR3 has 18 residues. CDR3 nucleotide sequence: TGCAGTGCTAGCTCGCCCGGGACAGCCCTCTCTGGGGCCAACGTCCTGACTTTC. The encoded protein is CSASSPGTALSGANVLTF.

This chain uses TRBV20-1 with TRBJ2-5, with a tentative D call TRBD1 (5 bases). Germline V gives CDR1 DFQATT, CDR2 SNEGSKA (reference sequence). V was trimmed by 6 bases and J by 13 bases, leaving 21 bases between them. This CDR3 spans 12 amino acids. This CDR3 is CSAATLSREGYF. DNA of the CDR3: TGCAGTGCCGCGACCCTGAGCAGGGAAGGGTACTTC.

This clonotype showed up many times. V usage is TRBV6-2 or TRBV6-3 and J usage is TRBJ2-7; 11 positions match TRBD2. Germline CDR1 reads MNHEY; CDR2 reads SVGEGT. The CDR3 is 17 residues long. V was pared by 2 bases and J by 5 bases, with 11 bases of the junction left unmatched. Here the CDR3 reads CASSYVSGGASFHEQYF. The CDR3 DNA reads as TGTGCCAGCAGTTACGTTAGCGGGGGGGCTTCGTTCCACGAGCAGTACTTC.

This clonotype has at least ten counts. This chain uses TRBV12-5 with TRBJ1-1; 7 bases align to TRBD1. Trimming removed 2 bases from V and 7 bases from J; junction bases left unmatched: 4. This CDR3 is built from 13 residues. The germline gives CDR1 LGHNT, CDR2 FRNRAP. CDR3 loop: CASGLWQGGEAFF. As DNA, the CDR3 is TGTGCTAGTGGTTTGTGGCAGGGGGGTGAAGCTTTCTTT. The entire variable domain, with the rest obtained from reference TRBV12-5 and TRBJ1-1, is as follows: DARVTQTPRHKVTEMGQEVTMRCQPILGHNTVFWYRQTMMQGLELLAYFRNRAPLDDSGMPKDRFSAEMPDATLATLKIQPSEPRDSAVYFCASGLWQGGEAFFGQGTRLTVV.

This clonotype was observed many times. The chain employs TRBV7-2 and TRBJ2-2, with D tentatively TRBD1 (6 bases). The germline gives CDR1 SGHTA, CDR2 FQGNSA. V dropped 5 bases and J dropped 2 bases, with 12 bases sitting between them. The length of the CDR3 is 15 residues. CDR3 residues: CASSPDRRNTGELFF. CDR3 in DNA: TGTGCCAGCAGCCCTGACAGGCGAAACACCGGGGAGCTGTTTTTT.